This TCR beta chain was observed in a study of T cell repertoires and HLA-DP antigens. Overall study context: One alloantigen had ten or so groove amino acid differences from self, the other one.

For pre-culture CD4+ samples, the target was 200,000 or so T cell genomes. Sequencing used immunoSEQ multiplex PCR; TCRdb keeps in-frame clones, though not all of them. The sample contains approximately 73,000 clones, about four fifths of which appear only once. The CDR3 is made up of 15 amino acids. Trimming left V 3 bases short and J 4 bases short, with 10 bases between. The germline CDR1 and CDR2 sequences are SEHNR and FQNEAQ (reference sequence). With respect to this clone: Its antigen is unidentified. This specimen includes other DNA sequences encoding the same CDR3.

The rearrangement links TRBV7-9 to TRBJ2-6; TRBD2 is a possible D gene (5 bases). Sequenced: CD4+ T cells from PBMCs. This TCR was recovered from a man aged 55-75 years in good health and CMV-seronegative. The chain's CDR3 is CASSLRVSGANVLTF. DNA for the CDR3: TGTGCCAGCAGCTTGAGGGTCTCCGGGGCCAACGTCCTGACTTTC.